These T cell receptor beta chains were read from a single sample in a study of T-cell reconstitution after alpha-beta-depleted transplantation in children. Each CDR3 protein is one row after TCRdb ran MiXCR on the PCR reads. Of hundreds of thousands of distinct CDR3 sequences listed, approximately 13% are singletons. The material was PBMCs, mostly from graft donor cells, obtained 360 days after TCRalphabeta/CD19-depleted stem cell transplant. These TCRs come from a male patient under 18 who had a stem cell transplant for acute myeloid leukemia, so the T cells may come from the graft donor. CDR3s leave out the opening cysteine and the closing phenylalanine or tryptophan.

cdr3_aa: ASRSSGRETQY; v_call: TRBV28; j_call: TRBJ2-5
cdr3_aa: ATSDLGKGTVLTGEQF; v_call: TRBV24-1; j_call: TRBJ2-1
cdr3_aa: ASSFLIGTGGSYEQY; v_call: TRBV28; j_call: TRBJ2-7
cdr3_aa: ASSAVQGWKEQF; v_call: TRBV6-1; j_call: TRBJ2-1
cdr3_aa: ASSQDRGVSYNSPLH; v_call: TRBV4-3; j_call: TRBJ1-6
cdr3_aa: ASSRVAGDYNEQF; v_call: TRBV6-2/TRBV6-3; j_call: TRBJ2-1
cdr3_aa: ASSQESSGRWGDFEQY; v_call: TRBV4-3; j_call: TRBJ2-7
cdr3_aa: ASTWNQPQH; v_call: TRBV28; j_call: TRBJ1-5
cdr3_aa: ASKSGGVEGDEQF; v_call: TRBV6-5; j_call: TRBJ2-1
cdr3_aa: ASSSFRQGSGYEQY; v_call: TRBV6-5; j_call: TRBJ2-7